This T cell receptor beta chain appears in the sequencing data of a study of regulatory T cells in long-lasting Graves disease. Stated time point: newly diagnosed GD, antithyroid drugs for less than 3 months. With RNA extracted from PBMCs as input, the TCR library was made. Many counts were recorded for this clonotype. The antigen is unknown. Germline loops: CDR1 SNHLY, CDR2 FYNNEI. CDR3 length equals 15 residues. The V end lost 2 bases, the J end lost 1 base, and 11 bases lay between the germline ends. Whole-study findings and limits: Favoring TRBV28, TRBJ1-2 and TRBJ2-5 was a feature seen in persistent disease.

Relying on iRepertoire HTBI primers and Arm-PCR of CDR3 regions, the team built TCR beta libraries. TCRdb analysed the multiplex PCR reads with MiXCR anew, one entry per CDR3 protein. Of hundreds of thousands of distinct CDR3 sequences in the sample, 15% to 20% were seen once. This sample was also put to use in a study of T cells in Graves' hyperthyroidism and ophthalmopathy. In that study: RT-PCR in the first round (using the HTBI primer set) targeted the TCR CDR3.

V gene TRBV2 combines with J gene TRBJ1-1, with D maybe TRBD1 (5 bases). The specimen comprised peripheral blood mononuclear cells (PBMCs), sampled at new diagnosis, from a patient treated with antithyroid drugs. The source of this sequence is a man aged 40-50 years with Graves disease. CDR3 DNA: TGTGCCAGCAGTGAACAGGCGGGGACGAACACTGAAGCTTTCTTT. It specifies CASSEQAGTNTEAFF.